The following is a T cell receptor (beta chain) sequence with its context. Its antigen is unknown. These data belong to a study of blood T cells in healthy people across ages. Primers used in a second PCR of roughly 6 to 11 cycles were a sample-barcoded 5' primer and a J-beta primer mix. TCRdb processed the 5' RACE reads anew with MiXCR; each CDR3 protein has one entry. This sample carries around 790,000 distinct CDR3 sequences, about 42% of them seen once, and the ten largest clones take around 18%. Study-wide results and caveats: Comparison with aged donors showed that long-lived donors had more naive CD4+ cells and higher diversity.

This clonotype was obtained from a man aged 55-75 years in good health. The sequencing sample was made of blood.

CDR3 DNA: TGTGCCAGCAGTTACCCTGGACAGTCCTACGAGCAGTACTTC. It is translated as CASSYPGQSYEQYF. V gene TRBV6-6 combines with J gene TRBJ2-7, with a weak D call TRBD1 (6 bases). Germline CDR1 and CDR2: MNHNY and SVGAGI (reference sequence). This CDR3 comprises 14 residues. V gave up 2 bases and J gave up 1 base, with 9 bases separating them.